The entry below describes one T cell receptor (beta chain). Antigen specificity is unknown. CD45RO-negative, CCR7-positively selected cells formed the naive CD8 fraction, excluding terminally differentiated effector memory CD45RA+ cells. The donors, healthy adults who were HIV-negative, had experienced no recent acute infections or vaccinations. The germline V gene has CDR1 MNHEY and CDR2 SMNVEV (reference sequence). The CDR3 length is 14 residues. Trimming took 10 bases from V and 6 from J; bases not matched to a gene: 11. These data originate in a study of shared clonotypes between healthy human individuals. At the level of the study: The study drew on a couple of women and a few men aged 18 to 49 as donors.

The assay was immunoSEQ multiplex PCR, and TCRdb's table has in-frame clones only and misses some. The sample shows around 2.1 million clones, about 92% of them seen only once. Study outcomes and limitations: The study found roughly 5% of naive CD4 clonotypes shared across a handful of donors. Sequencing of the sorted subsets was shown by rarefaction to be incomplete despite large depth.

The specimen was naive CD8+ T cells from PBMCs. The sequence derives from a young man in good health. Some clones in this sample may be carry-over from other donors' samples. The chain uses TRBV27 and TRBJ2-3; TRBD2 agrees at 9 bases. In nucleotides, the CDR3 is TGTGCCACGTCTAGCGGGACCTGGTACGATACGCAGTATTTT. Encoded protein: CATSSGTWYDTQYF.